The 26 T cell receptor beta chains presented below share a single source sample, sequenced in a study of T cell repertoires in cytomegalovirus infection. TCRdb redid the calling of the reads with MiXCR, one entry per CDR3 protein. The sample includes roughly 640,000 distinct CDR3 sequences, roughly 24% of them seen just once. Material for sequencing was CD8+ T cells from PBMCs. The source is a human donor in good health (CMV status not recorded). Some clones in this sample may be carry-over from other donors' samples.

This clonotype was found many times. The CDR3 spells CASSSTGATGELFF. In DNA form, the CDR3 reads TGTGCCAGCAGCTCTACAGGGGCCACCGGGGAGCTGTTTTTT. The genes are TRBV7-9 and TRBJ2-2; TRBD1 matches 7 bases. The V gene's germline CDR1 is SEHNR and CDR2 FQNEAQ (reference sequence). V was pared by 4 bases and J by 4 bases, with 3 bases of the junction left unmatched. This CDR3 region has 14 residues.

This clonotype was found a few times. The V and J genes are TRBV2 and TRBJ1-2, with a weak D call TRBD1 (6 bases). The CDR3 runs 16 residues. Germline V gives CDR1 SNHLY, CDR2 FYNNEI. V was shortened by 2 bases and J by 2 bases, with 15 bases between the two germline ends. CDR3 in amino acids: CASSELGARQNYGYTF. The CDR3 DNA reads TGTGCCAGCAGTGAACTGGGGGCGCGCCAAAACTATGGCTACACCTTC.

This clonotype showed up just a few times. This chain links TRBV20-1 with TRBJ2-2; 7 bases agree with TRBD2. CDR1 DFQATT and CDR2 SNEGSKA come from the germline V gene (reference sequence). This CDR3 has 16 residues. V shed 0 bases, J shed 0 bases, and the junction held 4 bases outside the gene matches. The chain's CDR3 is CSARDFGGTNTGELFF. For the CDR3, the DNA is TGCAGTGCTAGAGATTTCGGGGGGACGAACACCGGGGAGCTGTTTTTT.

This sequence joins TRBV20-1 and TRBJ1-4; D is ambiguous. The V gene's germline CDR1 is DFQATT and CDR2 SNEGSKA (reference sequence). Trimming removed 3 bases at V and 8 bases at J, with 7 bases between. The CDR3 spans 11 residues. For the CDR3, the DNA is TGCAGTGCTAGCGGCCAAGAAAAACTGTTTTTT. Protein sequence: CSASGQEKLFF.

This clonotype has more than one count but fewer than ten. The rearrangement links TRBV4-1 to TRBJ2-7; 10 bases are shared with TRBD1. The CDR3 sequence is 16 residues long. Losses at the gene ends were 3 bases for V and 3 bases for J; bases not matched to a gene: 8. The germline gives CDR1 MGHRA, CDR2 YSYEKL. CDR3: CASSQDPGQGIYEQYF. Written as DNA, the CDR3 is TGCGCCAGCAGCCAGGATCCGGGACAGGGGATCTACGAGCAGTACTTC.

This clonotype has only a few counts. V and J are TRBV5-1 and TRBJ2-7; tentative D call: TRBD2 (5 bases). V was pared by 0 bases and J by 0 bases, with 19 bases between. CDR3 length: 18 amino acids. CDR1 is SGHRS and CDR2 is YFSETQ in the germline V gene. CDR3: CASSLAPGNALDSYEQYV. The CDR3 coding sequence is TGCGCCAGCAGCTTGGCCCCCGGGAACGCCCTTGACTCCTACGAGCAGTACGTC.

The V gene is TRBV28, the J gene TRBJ1-1; D is unclear. V shed 6 bases and J shed 7 bases, with 12 bases lying between them. The germline V gene encodes CDR1 MDHEN and CDR2 SYDVKM. This CDR3 region has 12 residues. For the CDR3, the DNA is TGTGCCAGCAGCCACGACACACTTGAAGCTTTCTTT. Its protein is CASSHDTLEAFF.

The rearrangement links TRBV7-6 to TRBJ1-1; D may be TRBD1 (5 bases). This CDR3 is 13 amino acids long. Per the germline V gene, CDR1 is SGHVS and CDR2 is FNYEAQ. Between the trimmed V and J ends, which lost 8 bases and 4 bases, there was a span of 14 bases. CDR3 loop: CASGGGVGTEAFF. In DNA form, the CDR3 reads TGTGCCAGCGGGGGGGGGGTTGGCACTGAAGCTTTCTTT. Supplemented by reference TRBV7-6 and TRBJ1-1, the full variable domain reads GAGVSQSPRYKVTKRGQDVALRCDPISGHVSLYWYRQALGQGPEFLTYFNYEAQQDKSGLPNDRFSAERPEGSISTLTIQRTEQRDSAMYRCASGGGVGTEAFFGQGTRLTVV.

J is TRBJ2-3 and V is TRBV20-1; D might be TRBD1 or TRBD2, each matching 5 bases. CDR1 DFQATT and CDR2 SNEGSKA come from the germline V gene (reference sequence). The CDR3 contains 14 residues. Trimming removed 0 bases from V and 6 bases from J, with 13 bases in between. The CDR3 sequence: CSARDPGAIDTQYF. The CDR3 nucleotides are TGCAGTGCTAGAGATCCCGGGGCCATCGATACGCAGTATTTT.

The chain joins TRBV2 to TRBJ2-2; TRBD2 matches at 7 bases. Germline V CDR1 and CDR2: SNHLY, FYNNEI. CDR3 length: 12 residues. CDR3 in DNA: TGTACCTATGCGGGGGTGGCCGGGGAGCTGTTTTTT. Translated, it gives CTYAGVAGELFF.

This clonotype has a handful of counts. This chain links TRBV29-1 with TRBJ2-5, with D unresolved. Germline CDR1 and CDR2: SQVTM and ANQGSEA. The germline V and J ends were trimmed by 1 base and 5 bases, with 2 bases remaining between them. The CDR3 extends over 10 amino acids. In DNA form, the CDR3 reads TGCAGCGTTGAAGTGGAGACCCAGTACTTC. This gives the protein CSVEVETQYF.

V gene TRBV6-6 combines with J gene TRBJ1-2, with D maybe TRBD1 (6 bases). Deletions cut 2 bases from V and 0 bases from J, with 10 bases between. The CDR3 totals 15 residues. Germline CDR1 reads MNHNY; CDR2 reads SVGAGI (reference sequence). The CDR3 DNA follows: TGTGCCAGCAGTTACGAGGACAGTACTAACTATGGCTACACCTTC. Its protein product is CASSYEDSTNYGYTF.

This clonotype was counted only a few times. The gene calls are TRBV2 and TRBJ2-1, with D possibly TRBD1 on 6 matching bases. This CDR3 comprises 14 residues. V gave up 1 base and J gave up 4 bases, with 8 bases separating them. CDR1 and CDR2 from the germline V gene are SNHLY and FYNNEI. The CDR3 here is CASSEGDIYNEQFF. CDR3 nucleotides: TGTGCCAGCAGTGAAGGGGACATTTACAATGAGCAGTTCTTC. Full variable domain (outside the CDR3, taken from reference TRBV2 and TRBJ2-1): EPEVTQTPSHQVTQMGQEVILRCVPISNHLYFYWYRQILGQKVEFLVSFYNNEISEKSEIFDDQFSVERPDGSNFTLKIRSTKLEDSAMYFCASSEGDIYNEQFFGPGTRLTVL.

The rearrangement links TRBV7-9 to TRBJ2-5, with D maybe TRBD2 (5 bases). Per germline, CDR1 SEHNR and CDR2 FQNEAQ (reference sequence). CDR3 length: 16 residues. V was cut by 5 bases and J by 1 base, with 17 bases left in between. The CDR3 loop reads CASSPPTRAIQETQYF. CDR3 sequence (DNA): TGTGCCAGCAGCCCCCCTACGCGGGCGATCCAAGAGACCCAGTACTTC.

This clonotype was recorded at least ten times. This chain connects TRBV7-9 to TRBJ2-5, with D hard to call. The CDR3 runs to 12 residues. The V gene lost 4 bases and the J gene lost 1 base, with 4 bases spanning the gap. Germline values: CDR1 SEHNR, CDR2 FQNEAQ (reference sequence). CDR3 loop: CASSYTQETQYF. The CDR3 region has the DNA TGTGCCAGCAGCTACACCCAAGAGACCCAGTACTTC. Drawing the rest from reference TRBV7-9 and TRBJ2-5, the complete variable domain is DTGVSQNPRHKITKRGQNVTFRCDPISEHNRLYWYRQTLGQGPEFLTYFQNEAQLEKSRLLSDRFSAERPKGSFSTLEIQRTEQGDSAMYLCASSYTQETQYFGPGTRLLVL.

Concerning this clonotype itself: A read error is possible here, since a much larger clone lies one base away. The chain employs TRBV7-6 and TRBJ1-3; unclear D gene. V was clipped by 5 bases and J by 0 bases, with 14 bases between them. The length of the CDR3 is 16 residues. The germline gives CDR1 SGHVS, CDR2 FNYEAQ. CDR3 in DNA: TGTGCCAGCAGCGTAAATTGGAACAGCTCTGGAAACACCATATATTTT. This sequence encodes CASSVNWNSSGNTIYF.

This clonotype was counted between two and nine times. This may arise from a read error, as a much more abundant clone is one base away. The chain carries TRBV7-2 and TRBJ1-1; unclear D gene. This CDR3 spans 11 amino acids. CDR1 is SGHTA and CDR2 is FQGNSA in the germline V gene. CDR3 DNA: TGTGTCAGCCGGAGCGGGGATGGGGCTTTCTTT. It encodes CVSRSGDGAFF.

This clonotype was counted between two and nine times. The chain combines TRBV28 with TRBJ2-2; D is possibly TRBD2 (5 bases). Between the trimmed V and J ends, which lost 4 bases and 13 bases, there was a span of 22 bases. Germline assignment: CDR1 MDHEN and CDR2 SYDVKM. CDR3 size: 15 residues. CDR3 protein: CASSSTSDLLEVLFF. The CDR3 DNA follows: TGTGCCAGCAGTTCAACCAGTGACTTATTGGAGGTGCTGTTTTTT. The variable domain in full, with the rest retrieved from reference TRBV28 and TRBJ2-2, is DVKVTQSSRYLVKRTGEKVFLECVQDMDHENMFWYRQDPGLGLRLIYFSYDVKMKEKGDIPEGYSVSREKKERFSLILESASTNQTSMYLCASSSTSDLLEVLFFGEGSRLTVL.

This clonotype was counted a few times. The chain couples TRBV29-1 to TRBJ1-4; D not resolved. This CDR3 contains 10 residues. Trimming cost V 7 bases and J 12 bases, with 12 bases left between them. Germline V gives CDR1 SQVTM, CDR2 ANQGSEA. CDR3 sequence reads: CSAVGGELFF. The CDR3 bases are TGCAGCGCCGTGGGAGGAGAACTGTTTTTT.

The rearrangement joins TRBV20-1 to TRBJ2-7; tentative D call: TRBD1 (6 bases). In germline, CDR1 is DFQATT, CDR2 SNEGSKA (reference sequence). Trimming removed 6 bases from V and 2 bases from J, with 17 bases in between. The CDR3 is made up of 14 amino acids. The CDR3 reads CSARGRTMTYEQYF. The CDR3, as DNA: TGCAGTGCCAGGGGCAGGACAATGACCTACGAGCAGTACTTC.

V gene TRBV27 combines with J gene TRBJ2-3; D gene ambiguous. Germline V gene lookup returns CDR1 MNHEY and CDR2 SMNVEV (reference sequence). The CDR3 sequence is 14 residues long. Deletions cut 3 bases from V and 3 bases from J, with 10 bases between. CDR3 sequence (DNA): TGTGCCAGCAGTTTCATCGTGGGTACAGATACGCAGTATTTT. It translates to CASSFIVGTDTQYF.

With regard to this clonotype: The junction departs from germline at one end; a sequencing error may be responsible. V gene TRBV6-5 combines with J gene TRBJ2-7; 8 bases fit TRBD1. The CDR3 totals 14 residues. Germline loops: CDR1 MNHEY, CDR2 SVGAGI. The chain's CDR3 is CTSSYDRGGDEQYF. In DNA form, the CDR3 reads TGTACCAGCAGTTACGACAGGGGAGGTGACGAGCAGTACTTC.

The rearrangement uses TRBV15 and TRBJ2-1; D possibly corresponds to TRBD1 (5 bases). There are 14 residues in the CDR3. Germline V gene lookup returns CDR1 LNHNV and CDR2 YYDKDF (reference sequence). Trimming removed 8 bases from V and 9 bases from J, with 20 bases in between. CDR3 nucleotide sequence: TGTGCCACCCAAGATACTCAGGGTACAACTGAGCAGTTCTTC. Amino acids: CATQDTQGTTEQFF.

This clonotype was observed a few times. This chain uses TRBV27 with TRBJ1-1, with D maybe TRBD1 (5 bases). Germline lookup yields CDR1 MNHEY and CDR2 SMNVEV (reference sequence). CDR3 size: 12 residues. The V end lost 5 bases, the J end lost 7 bases, and 11 bases lay between the germline ends. The CDR3, as DNA: TGTGCCAGCAGTGCAAGACAGAATGAAGCTTTCTTT. This encodes CASSARQNEAFF.

The J gene is TRBJ1-1, the V gene TRBV7-9, with a weak D call TRBD1 (5 bases). The CDR3 is 13 residues long. Trimming cost V 7 bases and J 0 bases, with 9 bases left between them. CDR1 and CDR2 (germline): SEHNR, FQNEAQ (reference sequence). The CDR3 protein is CASTRQLNTEAFF. Written as DNA, the CDR3 is TGTGCCAGCACCAGACAGTTGAACACTGAAGCTTTCTTT.

The chain joins TRBV7-9 to TRBJ1-6, with unresolved D. Trimming took off 4 bases at V and 9 bases at J, with 13 bases between the two ends. This CDR3 comprises 14 residues. The V gene's germline CDR1 is SEHNR and CDR2 FQNEAQ (reference sequence). CDR3 region: CASSSGQASSPLHF. The CDR3 DNA reads as TGTGCCAGCAGCTCCGGCCAGGCGAGTTCACCCCTCCACTTT.